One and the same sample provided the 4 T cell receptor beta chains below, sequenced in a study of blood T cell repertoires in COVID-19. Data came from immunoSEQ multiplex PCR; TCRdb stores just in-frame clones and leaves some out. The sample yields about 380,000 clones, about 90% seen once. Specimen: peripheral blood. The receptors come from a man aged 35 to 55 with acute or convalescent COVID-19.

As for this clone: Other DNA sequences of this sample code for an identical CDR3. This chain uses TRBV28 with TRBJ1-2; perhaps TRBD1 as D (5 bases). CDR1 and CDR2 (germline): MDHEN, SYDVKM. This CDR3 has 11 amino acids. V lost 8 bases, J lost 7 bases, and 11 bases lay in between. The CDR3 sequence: CASRSGGGYTF. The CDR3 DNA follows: TGTGCCAGCCGATCGGGGGGTGGCTACACCTTC.

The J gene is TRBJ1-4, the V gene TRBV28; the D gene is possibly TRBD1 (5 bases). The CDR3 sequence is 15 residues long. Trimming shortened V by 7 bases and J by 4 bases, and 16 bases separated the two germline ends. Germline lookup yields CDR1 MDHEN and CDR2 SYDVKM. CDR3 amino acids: CASTSLTVGNEKLFF. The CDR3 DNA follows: TGTGCCAGCACCTCACTGACAGTGGGTAATGAAAAACTGTTTTTT.

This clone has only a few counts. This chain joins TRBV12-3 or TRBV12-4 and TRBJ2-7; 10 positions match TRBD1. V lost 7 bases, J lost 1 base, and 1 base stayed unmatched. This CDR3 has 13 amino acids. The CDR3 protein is CASTGQGSYEQYF. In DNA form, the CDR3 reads TGTGCCAGCACGGGACAGGGGTCCTACGAGCAGTACTTC.

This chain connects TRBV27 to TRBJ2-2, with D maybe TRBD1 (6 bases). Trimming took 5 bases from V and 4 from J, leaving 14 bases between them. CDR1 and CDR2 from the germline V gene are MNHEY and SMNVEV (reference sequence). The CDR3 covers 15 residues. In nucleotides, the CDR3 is TGTGCCAGCAGTAAAAACAGGGTGCGCACCGGGGAGCTGTTTTTT. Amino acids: CASSKNRVRTGELFF.